This TCR beta chain was identified during a study of radiation and T cells in renal cell carcinoma. Here immunoSEQ multiplex PCR was the method, and the copy in TCRdb shows in-frame clones only, minus some. Of 150,000 or so clones in the sample, about 85% were seen once. This sample's time point: blood 4 weeks post-SBRT, at nephrectomy. Treatment specified: 15 Gy SBRT to primary tumor, nephrectomy 4 weeks later. Nephrectomy followed 15 Gy stereotactic body radiation by 4 weeks. Blood was sampled at baseline, 2 weeks and 4 weeks after SBRT. This renal cell carcinoma was of the clear cell type. CDR1 and CDR2 from the germline V gene are SEHNR and FQNEAQ (reference sequence). This CDR3 spans 13 amino acids. The ends were cut back, 0 bases at V and 5 bases at J, with 8 bases in the middle. This clone was counted once. Its antigen is still unknown. Overall study results and limits: Top tumor clonotypes rose in blood 2 weeks post-radiation, then contracted.

The sequencing used blood, collected from a patient whose treatment included radiotherapy and nephrectomy. The clonotype comes from a woman aged 50 to 60 with renal cell carcinoma. V usage is TRBV7-9 and J usage is TRBJ2-7, with no clear D. The CDR3 DNA reads as TGTGCCAGCAGCTTAGCCCCCCCTAACGAGCAGTACTTC. Its protein product is CASSLAPPNEQYF.